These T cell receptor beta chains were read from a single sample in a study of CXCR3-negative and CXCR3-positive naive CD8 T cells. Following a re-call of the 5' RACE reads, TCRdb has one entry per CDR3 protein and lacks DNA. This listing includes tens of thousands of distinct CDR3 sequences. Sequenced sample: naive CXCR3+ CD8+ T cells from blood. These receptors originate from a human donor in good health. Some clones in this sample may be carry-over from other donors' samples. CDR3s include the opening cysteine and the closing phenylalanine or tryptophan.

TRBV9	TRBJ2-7	CASSVAASGSWYEQYF
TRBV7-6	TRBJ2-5	CASSPTSGSGETQYF
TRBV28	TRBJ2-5	CASSSQGTRALETQYF
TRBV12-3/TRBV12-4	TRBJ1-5	CASGQGASNQPQHF
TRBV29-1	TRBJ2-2	CSLRLAGELFF
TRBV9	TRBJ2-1	CASSVAPFQAGDSYNEQFF
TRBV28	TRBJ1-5	CASSLVGTGINQPQHF
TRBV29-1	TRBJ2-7	CSVREGSYEQYF
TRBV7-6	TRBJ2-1	CASSLAGGFVFF
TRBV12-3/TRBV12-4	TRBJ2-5	CASSRIGGPEETQYF
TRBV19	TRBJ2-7	CASSPSGGSYEQYF
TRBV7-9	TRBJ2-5	CASSLAGWQGIQETQYF
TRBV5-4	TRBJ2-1	CASSPPGGVSYNEQFF
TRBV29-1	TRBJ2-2	CSVEVAGERAGELFF
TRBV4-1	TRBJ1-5	CASSQPTGGQPQHF
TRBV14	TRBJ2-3	CASSPRGQARTDTQYF
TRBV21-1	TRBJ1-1	CASSTSGTEAFF
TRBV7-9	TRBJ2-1	CASSLGDLTGNEQFF